Only a few counts were recorded for the clone carrying this T cell receptor (beta chain). Its antigen is undetermined. This entry comes from a study of identical twins. This CDR3 spans 15 amino acids. Looked up from germline, CDR1 is MNHNS and CDR2 is SASEGT. Trimming shortened V by 7 bases and J by 10 bases, and 23 bases separated the two germline ends. A universal primer site came from template switching; cDNA carried unique molecular identifiers. TCRdb used MiXCR to reprocess the 5' RACE reads, holding one entry per CDR3 protein. The sample shows 400,000 to 550,000 distinct CDR3 sequences, less than 25% of them seen only once. Study-wide findings and caveats: The study based its conclusions on cross-sectional statistical analysis and did not follow the same donors. Models underpredicted monozygotic twin sharing of out-of-frame TCR alpha. One should note that invariant MAIT and iNKT cells could partly confound zero-insertion analyses.

This same sample was also taken into another study, of T cells expressing NK-cell markers.

The chain recombines TRBV6-1 with TRBJ2-1; tentatively, D is TRBD1 (7 bases). The clonotype originates from a young woman in good health. The sequencing sample was made of CD4+ T cells sorted from blood. CDR3 protein: CASTLGPGGLWEQFF. The CDR3 DNA is TGTGCCAGCACCTTAGGGCCAGGGGGGTTATGGGAGCAGTTCTTC.